The present TCR beta chain was sequenced within a study of beta chain features in type 1 diabetes. Findings and limits, study-wide: A definitive answer on HLA type influencing TCRB rearrangement was not reached here. Insertion counts at VDJ junctions were lower in type 1 diabetes patients, who also showed more deletions there.

A word on this clone: Its antigen remains unidentified.

This CDR3 contains 13 residues. Looked up from germline, CDR1 is MNHNS and CDR2 is SASEGT. The V end was cut by 6 bases, the J end by 6 bases, with 12 bases between. It was via CD45RO/CCR7/CD25/CD127/CD95/CD27 that CD4+ naive, central memory, regulatory and stem cell-like memory cells were sorted. The sequenced template was cDNA made from the entire isolated RNA. Using immunoSEQ multiplex PCR, the repertoire was profiled, and TCRdb retains in-frame clones only, with some absent. The sample has about 210,000 clones; under 13% are singletons. V usage is TRBV6-1 and J usage is TRBJ2-4; possible D gene TRBD1, 6 bases. This receptor was identified in a man younger than 30 in good health. The material sequenced was central memory CD4+ T cells from blood. The CDR3 here is CASSRGPGNIQYF. The CDR3 DNA reads TGTGCCAGCAGCAGGGGTCCAGGAAACATTCAGTACTTC.